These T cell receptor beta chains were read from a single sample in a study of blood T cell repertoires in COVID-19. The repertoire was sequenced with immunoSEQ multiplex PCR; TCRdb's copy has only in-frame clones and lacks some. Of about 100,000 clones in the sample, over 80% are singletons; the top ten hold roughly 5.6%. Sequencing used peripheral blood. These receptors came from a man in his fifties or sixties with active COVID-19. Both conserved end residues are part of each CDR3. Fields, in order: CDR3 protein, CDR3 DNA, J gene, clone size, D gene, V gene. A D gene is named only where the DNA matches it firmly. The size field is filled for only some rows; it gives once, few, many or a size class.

CDR3: CASSGGTVNTEAFF; DNA: TGTGCCAGCAGCGGGGGGACAGTAAACACTGAAGCTTTCTTT; J: TRBJ1-1; size: -; D: TRBD1; V: TRBV7-9
CDR3: CAISEGQAEAFF; DNA: TGTGCCATCAGTGAGGGGCAGGCTGAAGCTTTCTTT; J: TRBJ1-1; size: -; D: -; V: TRBV10-3
CDR3: CASSQEPGGSNSPLHF; DNA: TGTGCCAGCAGCCAAGAGCCAGGGGGTAGTAATTCACCCCTCCACTTT; J: TRBJ1-6; size: -; D: TRBD1; V: TRBV3-1/TRBV3-2
CDR3: CARTCTQYF; DNA: TGCGCCAGAACATGTACGCAGTATTTT; J: TRBJ2-3; size: -; D: -; V: TRBV10-2
CDR3: CASSHLPYAGVVRDTQYF; DNA: TGCGCCAGCAGCCATTTACCCTATGCGGGGGTGGTTAGGGATACGCAGTATTTT; J: TRBJ2-3; size: -; D: TRBD2; V: TRBV4-1
CDR3: CASREMPTRDTQYF; DNA: TGTGCCAGCAGGGAGATGCCCACACGGGATACGCAGTATTTT; J: TRBJ2-3; size: -; D: -; V: TRBV27
CDR3: CASSVAGFAGELFF; DNA: TGTGCCAGCAGCGTAGCCGGTTTTGCCGGGGAGCTGTTTTTT; J: TRBJ2-2; size: -; D: -; V: TRBV9
CDR3: CASSPGVGNTIYF; DNA: TGTGCCAGCAGTCCCGGGGTCGGAAACACCATATATTTT; J: TRBJ1-3; size: few; D: -; V: TRBV12-3/TRBV12-4
CDR3: CASSSLAGRHNEQFF; DNA: TGTGCCAGCAGCTCCCTCGCGGGGAGGCACAATGAGCAGTTCTTC; J: TRBJ2-1; size: -; D: -; V: TRBV11-2
CDR3: CASSLGGGAVNEQFF; DNA: TGCGCCAGCAGCTTGGGAGGGGGCGCGGTTAATGAGCAGTTCTTC; J: TRBJ2-1; size: -; D: TRBD1; V: TRBV5-1
CDR3: CASSLGPAETQYF; DNA: TGTGCCAGCAGCTTGGGGCCTGCGGAGACCCAGTACTTC; J: TRBJ2-5; size: -; D: -; V: TRBV11-3
CDR3: CASSYPDIGFYTQYF; DNA: TGTGCCAGCAGTTACCCGGACATAGGCTTCTATACGCAGTATTTT; J: TRBJ2-3; size: -; D: -; V: TRBV6-5
CDR3: CASSLRELGTDTQYF; DNA: TGTGCCAGTAGCCTGCGGGAGCTTGGCACAGATACGCAGTATTTT; J: TRBJ2-3; size: -; D: TRBD2; V: TRBV6-5
CDR3: CASSQDLAPLDTQYF; DNA: TGCGCCAGCAGCCAAGATCTAGCGCCCCTAGATACGCAGTATTTT; J: TRBJ2-3; size: -; D: -; V: TRBV4-1
CDR3: CASSPGLMDEQFF; DNA: TGTGCCAGCTCCCCGGGTTTGATGGATGAGCAGTTCTTC; J: TRBJ2-1; size: -; D: -; V: TRBV18
CDR3: CASSPDSQNTGELFF; DNA: TGTGCCAGCAGCCCGGACAGTCAGAACACCGGGGAGCTGTTTTTT; J: TRBJ2-2; size: -; D: -; V: TRBV5-4
CDR3: CASSDRVNQPQHF; DNA: TGTGCCAGTAGTGACAGGGTCAATCAGCCCCAGCATTTT; J: TRBJ1-5; size: -; D: TRBD1; V: TRBV19
CDR3: CASSLTVDNEQFF; DNA: TGTGCCAGCAGCTTGACAGTAGACAATGAGCAGTTCTTC; J: TRBJ2-1; size: -; D: -; V: TRBV7-2
CDR3: CATSDRRGLSYNEQFF; DNA: TGTGCCACCAGTGACAGACGCGGTCTCTCCTACAATGAGCAGTTCTTC; J: TRBJ2-1; size: -; D: -; V: TRBV24-1
CDR3: CASSQPRTDTQYF; DNA: TGTGCCAGCAGCCAACCCCGTACAGATACGCAGTATTTT; J: TRBJ2-3; size: -; D: -; V: TRBV3-1/TRBV3-2
CDR3: CASRGTGTNTEAFF; DNA: TGTGCCAGCAGGGGAACAGGAACGAACACTGAAGCTTTCTTT; J: TRBJ1-1; size: -; D: -; V: TRBV28
CDR3: CASSLTGTSGDTQYF; DNA: TGTGCCAGCAGCTTAACCGGGACTAGCGGAGATACGCAGTATTTT; J: TRBJ2-3; size: -; D: TRBD2; V: TRBV7-3
CDR3: CASSTRQESYEQYF; DNA: TGTGCCAGCAGCACAAGACAGGAATCCTACGAGCAGTACTTC; J: TRBJ2-7; size: -; D: -; V: TRBV3-1/TRBV3-2
CDR3: CASSRDYSSGELFF; DNA: TGTGCCAGCAGTAGGGACTATTCCTCCGGGGAGCTGTTTTTT; J: TRBJ2-2; size: -; D: TRBD2; V: TRBV7-3
CDR3: CASSLGEAGNTIYF; DNA: TGCGCCAGCAGCTTGGGTGAAGCCGGGAACACCATATATTTT; J: TRBJ1-3; size: -; D: -; V: TRBV5-1
CDR3: CASSPQGQPYGYTF; DNA: TGTGCCAGCAGCCCTCAAGGACAGCCCTATGGCTACACCTTC; J: TRBJ1-2; size: -; D: -; V: TRBV9
CDR3: CASSPWAGDRNSPLHF; DNA: TGTGCCAGCAGCCCATGGGCGGGGGATCGTAATTCACCCCTCCACTTT; J: TRBJ1-6; size: -; D: -; V: TRBV4-2
CDR3: CASSVGGETQYF; DNA: TGTGCCAGCAGCGTAGGCGGGGAGACCCAGTACTTC; J: TRBJ2-5; size: -; D: -; V: TRBV7-2
CDR3: CASSQEGTGLGNTEAFF; DNA: TGCGCCAGCAGCCAAGAAGGGACAGGGTTAGGGAACACTGAAGCTTTCTTT; J: TRBJ1-1; size: -; D: TRBD1; V: TRBV4-1
CDR3: CASRRLQGQSVTFNEQFF; DNA: TGTGCCAGCAGGAGACTACAGGGACAGTCTGTTACCTTTAATGAGCAGTTCTTC; J: TRBJ2-1; size: -; D: TRBD1; V: TRBV27
CDR3: CASSGSGTIVNEQFF; DNA: TGCGCCAGCAGCGGATCCGGGACAATCGTAAATGAGCAGTTCTTC; J: TRBJ2-1; size: -; D: -; V: TRBV5-1
CDR3: CATKKGGPHTDTQYF; DNA: TGTGCCACCAAAAAAGGGGGTCCCCACACAGATACGCAGTATTTT; J: TRBJ2-3; size: -; D: -; V: TRBV24-1
CDR3: CASSNQHGTGELFF; DNA: TGTGCCAGTAGTAACCAACATGGTACCGGGGAGCTGTTTTTT; J: TRBJ2-2; size: once; D: -; V: TRBV19
CDR3: CASSNGGSLNTEAFF; DNA: TGTGCCAGCTCAAACGGGGGATCCCTTAACACTGAAGCTTTCTTT; J: TRBJ1-1; size: -; D: -; V: TRBV18
CDR3: CATSGGGRGNQPQHF; DNA: TGTGCCACCAGTGGGGGGGGCAGGGGCAATCAGCCCCAGCATTTT; J: TRBJ1-5; size: -; D: -; V: TRBV24-1
CDR3: CASSQLAGISGQYF; DNA: TGTGCCAGCAGTCAACTAGCGGGAATCTCCGGGCAGTACTTC; J: TRBJ2-7; size: -; D: TRBD2; V: TRBV7-8
CDR3: CASSLGAGARNTEAFF; DNA: TGCGCCAGCAGCTTGGGTGCAGGGGCAAGGAACACTGAAGCTTTCTTT; J: TRBJ1-1; size: -; D: -; V: TRBV5-1
CDR3: CASSALAESSYNEQFF; DNA: TGTGCCAGCAGTGCCTTGGCAGAAAGCTCCTACAATGAGCAGTTCTTC; J: TRBJ2-1; size: -; D: -; V: TRBV6-4
CDR3: CASSLTSGRDEQFF; DNA: TGCGCCAGCAGCTTAACTAGCGGGAGGGATGAGCAGTTCTTC; J: TRBJ2-1; size: -; D: TRBD2; V: TRBV5-1
CDR3: CASSFKGADEQYF; DNA: TGTGCCAGCAGCTTTAAGGGGGCTGACGAGCAGTACTTC; J: TRBJ2-7; size: -; D: TRBD1; V: TRBV5-8
CDR3: CASRRGGKESYEQYF; DNA: TGTGCCAGCAGAAGGGGCGGGAAAGAATCCTACGAGCAGTACTTC; J: TRBJ2-7; size: -; D: -; V: TRBV7-9
CDR3: CASSIAAGGPSYEQYF; DNA: TGTGCCAGTAGTATAGCGGCGGGAGGGCCCTCCTACGAGCAGTACTTC; J: TRBJ2-7; size: -; D: TRBD2; V: TRBV19
CDR3: CSVESGSGYEQFF; DNA: TGCAGCGTTGAAAGCGGGAGTGGTTATGAGCAGTTCTTC; J: TRBJ2-1; size: -; D: TRBD2; V: TRBV29-1
CDR3: CASSLNGQGGYTF; DNA: TGTGCCAGCAGTTTAAATGGACAGGGAGGCTACACCTTC; J: TRBJ1-2; size: -; D: TRBD1; V: TRBV12-3/TRBV12-4
CDR3: CASSINVRSTQETQYF; DNA: TGTGCCAGCAGCATAAACGTACGGTCCACTCAAGAGACCCAGTACTTC; J: TRBJ2-5; size: -; D: -; V: TRBV21-1
CDR3: CASSLVSTHNTEAFF; DNA: TGTGCCAGCAGCTTAGTCTCGACTCACAACACTGAAGCTTTCTTT; J: TRBJ1-1; size: -; D: -; V: TRBV11-2
CDR3: CALTSGNTDTQYF; DNA: TGTGCCCTCACTAGCGGGAACACAGATACGCAGTATTTT; J: TRBJ2-3; size: -; D: TRBD2; V: TRBV30
CDR3: CASSLRAGGNTEAFF; DNA: TGTGCCAGCAGCCTTAGAGCAGGGGGGAACACTGAAGCTTTCTTT; J: TRBJ1-1; size: -; D: TRBD1; V: TRBV3-1/TRBV3-2
CDR3: CASSTTGKWEAFF; DNA: TGTGCCAGCAGTACTACAGGGAAGTGGGAAGCTTTCTTT; J: TRBJ1-1; size: -; D: -; V: TRBV27